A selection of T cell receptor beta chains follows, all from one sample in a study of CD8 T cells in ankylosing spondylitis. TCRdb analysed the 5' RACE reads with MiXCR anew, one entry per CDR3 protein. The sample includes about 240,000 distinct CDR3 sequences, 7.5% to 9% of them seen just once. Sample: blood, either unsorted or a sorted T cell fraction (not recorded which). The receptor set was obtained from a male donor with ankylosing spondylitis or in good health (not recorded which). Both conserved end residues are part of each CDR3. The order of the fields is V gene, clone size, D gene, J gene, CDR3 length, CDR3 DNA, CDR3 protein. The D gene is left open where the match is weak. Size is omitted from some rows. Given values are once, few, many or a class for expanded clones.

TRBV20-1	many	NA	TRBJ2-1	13	TGCAGTGCTAGCGGGGATTCCTACAATGAGCAGTTCTTC	CSASGDSYNEQFF
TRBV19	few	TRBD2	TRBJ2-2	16	TGTGCCAGTAGTACGGGACTAGCGGGTTCATTAGGGGAGCTGTTTTTT	CASSTGLAGSLGELFF
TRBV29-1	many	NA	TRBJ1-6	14	TGCAGCGTCCACGGGACACGCTATAATTCACCCCTCCACTTT	CSVHGTRYNSPLHF
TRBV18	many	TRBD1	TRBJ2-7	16	TGTGCCAGCTCACAAGATGGAACAGGGGTATTCTACGAGCAGTACTTC	CASSQDGTGVFYEQYF
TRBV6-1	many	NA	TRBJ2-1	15	TGTGCCAGCAGCCCCGGGGTACGGGGCTACAATGAGCAGTTCTTC	CASSPGVRGYNEQFF
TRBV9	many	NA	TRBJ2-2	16	TGTGCCAGCAGCGTAGGCCCGACCACAGTCACCGGGGAGCTGTTTTTT	CASSVGPTTVTGELFF
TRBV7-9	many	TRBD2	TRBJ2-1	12	TGTGCCAGCAGCTTTCGACTAGCGGAGCAGTTCTTC	CASSFRLAEQFF
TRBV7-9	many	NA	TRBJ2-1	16	TGTGCCAGCAGCTTATTCGTCGGACAGAGTCCAAATGAGCAGTTCTTC	CASSLFVGQSPNEQFF
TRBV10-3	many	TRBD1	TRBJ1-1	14	TGTGCCATCAGTACGGACAGGGGGAACACTGAAGCTTTCTTT	CAISTDRGNTEAFF
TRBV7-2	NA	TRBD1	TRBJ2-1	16	TGTGCCAGCAGCCCTCGGACAGGGGAAAATTACAATGAGCAGTTCTTC	CASSPRTGENYNEQFF
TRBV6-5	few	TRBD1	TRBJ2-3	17	TGTGCCAGCAGTTACCTTGACAGGGACCGGGGCACAGATACGCAGTATTTT	CASSYLDRDRGTDTQYF
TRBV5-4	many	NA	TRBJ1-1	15	TGTGCCAGCAGCTTGGTTGCTACCCAGGGGACTGAAGCTTTCTTT	CASSLVATQGTEAFF
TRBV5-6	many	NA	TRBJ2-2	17	TGTGCCAGCAGCAGCCCTACTAGCACGATCAACACCGGGGAGCTGTTTTTT	CASSSPTSTINTGELFF
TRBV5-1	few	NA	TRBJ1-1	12	TGCGCCAGCAGCTACGAAAACGCTGAAGCTTTCTTT	CASSYENAEAFF
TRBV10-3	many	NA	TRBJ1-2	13	TGTGCCATCAGTGCGGATCAGACCTATGGCTACACCTTC	CAISADQTYGYTF
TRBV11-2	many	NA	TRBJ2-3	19	TGTGCCAGCAGCAGCCTTAGGGCCCGGGACATTCTAAGTAGAGATACGCAGTATTTT	CASSSLRARDILSRDTQYF
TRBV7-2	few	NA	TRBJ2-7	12	TGTGCCAGCAGCCATCGGTATGACGAGCAGTACTTC	CASSHRYDEQYF
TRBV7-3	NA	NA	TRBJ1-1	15	TGTGCCAGCAGCCGAAGAGCAAGGGATAACACTGAAGCTTTCTTT	CASSRRARDNTEAFF
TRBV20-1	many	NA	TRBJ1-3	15	TGCAGTGCTCACGGCGGGACGGCCACTGGAAACACCATATATTTT	CSAHGGTATGNTIYF
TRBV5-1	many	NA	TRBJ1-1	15	TGCGCCAGCAGTCATTCTGGGGGGCAGAACACTGAAGCTTTCTTT	CASSHSGGQNTEAFF
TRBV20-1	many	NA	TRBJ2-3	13	TGCAGTGCTAGAGACAGGGATACAGATACGCAGTATTTT	CSARDRDTDTQYF
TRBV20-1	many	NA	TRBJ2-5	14	TGCAGTGCTAGAGATGGCTGGTACCAAGAGACCCAGTACTTC	CSARDGWYQETQYF